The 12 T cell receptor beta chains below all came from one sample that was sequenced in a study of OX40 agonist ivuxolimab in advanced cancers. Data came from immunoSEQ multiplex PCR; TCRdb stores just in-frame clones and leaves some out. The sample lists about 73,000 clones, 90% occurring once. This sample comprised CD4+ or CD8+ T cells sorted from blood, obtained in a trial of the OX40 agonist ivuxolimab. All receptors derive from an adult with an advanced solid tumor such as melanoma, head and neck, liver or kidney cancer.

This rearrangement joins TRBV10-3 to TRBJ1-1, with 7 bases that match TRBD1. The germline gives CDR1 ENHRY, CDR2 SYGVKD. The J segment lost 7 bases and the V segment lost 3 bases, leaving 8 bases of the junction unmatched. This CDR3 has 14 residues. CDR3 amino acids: CAISEDRDGDEAFF. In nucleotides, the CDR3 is TGTGCCATCAGTGAAGACAGGGATGGGGATGAAGCTTTCTTT.

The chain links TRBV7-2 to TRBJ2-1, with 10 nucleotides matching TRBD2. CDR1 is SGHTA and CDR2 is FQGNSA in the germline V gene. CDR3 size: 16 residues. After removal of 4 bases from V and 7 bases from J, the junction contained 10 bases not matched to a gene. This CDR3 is CASSSRGTSVGNEQFF. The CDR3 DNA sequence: TGTGCCAGCAGCTCTCGAGGGACTAGCGTGGGGAATGAGCAGTTCTTC.

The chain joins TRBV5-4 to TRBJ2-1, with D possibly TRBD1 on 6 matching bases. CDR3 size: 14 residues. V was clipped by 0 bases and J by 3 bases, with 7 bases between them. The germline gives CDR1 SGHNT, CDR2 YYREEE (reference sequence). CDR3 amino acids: CASSLGQDYNEQFF. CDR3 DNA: TGTGCCAGCAGCTTGGGACAGGACTACAATGAGCAGTTCTTC.

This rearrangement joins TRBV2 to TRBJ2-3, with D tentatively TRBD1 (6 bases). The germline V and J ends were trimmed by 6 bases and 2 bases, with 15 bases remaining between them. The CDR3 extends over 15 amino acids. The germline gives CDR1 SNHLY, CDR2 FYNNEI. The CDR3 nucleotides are TGTGCCAGCAGCCCCGGGACAATAAACACAGATACGCAGTATTTT. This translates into CASSPGTINTDTQYF.

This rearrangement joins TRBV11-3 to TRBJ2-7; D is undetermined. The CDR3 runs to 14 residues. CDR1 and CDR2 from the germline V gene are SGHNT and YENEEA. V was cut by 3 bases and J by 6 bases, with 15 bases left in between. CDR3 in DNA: TGTGCCAGCAGCTTTGGGCGGTCGGCACGCGAGCAGTACTTC. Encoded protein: CASSFGRSAREQYF.

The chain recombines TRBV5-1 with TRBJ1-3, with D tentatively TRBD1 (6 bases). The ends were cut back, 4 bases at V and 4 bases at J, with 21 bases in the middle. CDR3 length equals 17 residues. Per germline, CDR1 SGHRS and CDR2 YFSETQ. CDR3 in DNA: TGCGCCAGCAGCGTTCGGGCAACCTCGGGGGCCGGAAACACCATATATTTT. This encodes CASSVRATSGAGNTIYF. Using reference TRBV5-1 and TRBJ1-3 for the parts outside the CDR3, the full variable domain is KAGVTQTPRYLIKTRGQQVTLSCSPISGHRSVSWYQQTPGQGLQFLFEYFSETQRNKGNFPGRFSGRQFSNSRSEMNVSTLELGDSALYLCASSVRATSGAGNTIYFGEGSWLTVV.

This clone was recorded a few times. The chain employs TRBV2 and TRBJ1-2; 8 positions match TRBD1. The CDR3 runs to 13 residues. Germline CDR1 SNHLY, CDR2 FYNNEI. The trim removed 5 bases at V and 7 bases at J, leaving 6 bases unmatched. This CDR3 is CASSSRGRGGYTF. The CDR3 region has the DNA TGTGCCAGCAGTAGCAGGGGGCGCGGTGGCTACACCTTC.

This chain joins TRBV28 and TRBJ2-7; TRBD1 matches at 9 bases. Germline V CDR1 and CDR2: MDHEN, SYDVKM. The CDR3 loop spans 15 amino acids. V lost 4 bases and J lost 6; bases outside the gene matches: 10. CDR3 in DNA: TGTGCCAGCAGTTCGCCCGGGACAGGGTGGGGCGAGCAGTACTTC. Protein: CASSSPGTGWGEQYF.

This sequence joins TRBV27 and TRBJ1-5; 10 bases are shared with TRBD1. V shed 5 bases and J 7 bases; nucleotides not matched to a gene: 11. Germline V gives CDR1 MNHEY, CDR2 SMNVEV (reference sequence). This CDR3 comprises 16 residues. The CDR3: CASSALDRGHPQPQHF. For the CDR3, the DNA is TGTGCCAGCAGTGCTTTAGACAGGGGGCATCCGCAGCCCCAGCATTTT.

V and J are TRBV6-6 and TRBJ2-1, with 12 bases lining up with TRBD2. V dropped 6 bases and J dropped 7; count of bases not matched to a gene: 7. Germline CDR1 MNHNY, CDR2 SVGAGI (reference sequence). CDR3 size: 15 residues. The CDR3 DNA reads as TGTGCCAGCAGGGATACTAGCGGGAGGTCTAATGAGCAGTTCTTC. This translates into CASRDTSGRSNEQFF.

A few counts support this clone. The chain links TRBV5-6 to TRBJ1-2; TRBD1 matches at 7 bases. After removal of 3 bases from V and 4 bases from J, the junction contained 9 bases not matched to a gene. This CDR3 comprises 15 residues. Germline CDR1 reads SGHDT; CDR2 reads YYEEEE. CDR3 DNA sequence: TGTGCCAGCAGCTCTTATAGACAGGGCAGCTATGGCTACACCTTC. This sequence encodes CASSSYRQGSYGYTF.

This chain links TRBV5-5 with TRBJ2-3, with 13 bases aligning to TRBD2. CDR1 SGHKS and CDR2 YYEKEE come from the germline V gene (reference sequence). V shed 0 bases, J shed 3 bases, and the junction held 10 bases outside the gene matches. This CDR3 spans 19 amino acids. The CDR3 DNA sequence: TGTGCCAGCAGCTTGGGCAGAAGGGGACTAGCGGGACTTACAGATACGCAGTATTTT. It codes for CASSLGRRGLAGLTDTQYF.